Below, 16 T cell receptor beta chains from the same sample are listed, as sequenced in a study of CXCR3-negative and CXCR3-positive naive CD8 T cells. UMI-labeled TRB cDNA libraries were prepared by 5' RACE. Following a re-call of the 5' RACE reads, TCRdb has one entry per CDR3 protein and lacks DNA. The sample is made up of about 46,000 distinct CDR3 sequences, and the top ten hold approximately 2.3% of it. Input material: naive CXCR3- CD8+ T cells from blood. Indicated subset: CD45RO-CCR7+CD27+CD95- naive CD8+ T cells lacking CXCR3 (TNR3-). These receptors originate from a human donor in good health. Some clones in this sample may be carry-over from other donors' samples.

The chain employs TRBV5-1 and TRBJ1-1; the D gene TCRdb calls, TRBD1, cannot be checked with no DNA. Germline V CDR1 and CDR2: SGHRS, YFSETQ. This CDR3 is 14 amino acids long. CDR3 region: CASSLSQGATEAFF.

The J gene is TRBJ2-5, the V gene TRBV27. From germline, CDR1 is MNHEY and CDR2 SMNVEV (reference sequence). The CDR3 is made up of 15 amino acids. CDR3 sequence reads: CASSLFWGHGETQYF.

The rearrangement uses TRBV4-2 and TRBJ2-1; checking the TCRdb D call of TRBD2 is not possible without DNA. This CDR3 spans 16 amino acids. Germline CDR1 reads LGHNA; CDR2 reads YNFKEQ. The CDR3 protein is CASRLGVAGGGDEQFF.

The CDR3 reads CASSLLGDYEQYF. This chain joins TRBV5-6 and TRBJ2-7; TCRdb proposes TRBD1, but this gene call is untestable without DNA. The CDR3 loop spans 13 amino acids. CDR1 is SGHDT, CDR2 YYEEEE, per germline.

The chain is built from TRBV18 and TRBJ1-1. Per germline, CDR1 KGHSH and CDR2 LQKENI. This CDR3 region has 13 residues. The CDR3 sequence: CASSPGEQIEAFF.

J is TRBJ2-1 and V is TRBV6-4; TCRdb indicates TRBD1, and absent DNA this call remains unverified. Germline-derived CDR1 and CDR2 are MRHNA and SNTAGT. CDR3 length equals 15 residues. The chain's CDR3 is CASSHGTNTGNEQFF.

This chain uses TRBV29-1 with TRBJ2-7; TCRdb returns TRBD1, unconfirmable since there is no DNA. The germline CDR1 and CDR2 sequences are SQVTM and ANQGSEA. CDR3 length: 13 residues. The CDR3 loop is CSVEGTGTYEQYF.

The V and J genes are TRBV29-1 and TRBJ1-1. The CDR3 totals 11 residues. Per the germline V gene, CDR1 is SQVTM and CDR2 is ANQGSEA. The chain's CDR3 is CSGWWDTEAFF.

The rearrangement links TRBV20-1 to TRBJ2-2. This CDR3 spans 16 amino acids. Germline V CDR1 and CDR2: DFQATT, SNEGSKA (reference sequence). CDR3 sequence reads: CSARDIETANTGELFF.

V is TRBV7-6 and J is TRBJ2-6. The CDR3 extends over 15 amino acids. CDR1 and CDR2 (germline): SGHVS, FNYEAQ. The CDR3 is CASSLAGAGANVLTF.

CDR3 residues: CASSPQGTASYEQYF. This chain links TRBV5-1 with TRBJ2-7; TCRdb names TRBD2, which stays unverified in the absence of DNA. In germline, CDR1 is SGHRS, CDR2 YFSETQ. This CDR3 has 15 amino acids.

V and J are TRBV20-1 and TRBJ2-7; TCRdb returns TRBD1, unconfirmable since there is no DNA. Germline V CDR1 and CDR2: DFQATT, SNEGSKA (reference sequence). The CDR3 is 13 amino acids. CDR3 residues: CSARETGTHEQYF.

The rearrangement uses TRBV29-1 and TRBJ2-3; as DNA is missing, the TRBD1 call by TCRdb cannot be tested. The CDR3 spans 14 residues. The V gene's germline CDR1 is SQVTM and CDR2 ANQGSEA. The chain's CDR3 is CSVDSGAGTDTQYF.

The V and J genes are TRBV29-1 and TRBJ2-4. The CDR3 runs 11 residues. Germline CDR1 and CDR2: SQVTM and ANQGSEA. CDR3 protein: CSVVDGNIQYF.

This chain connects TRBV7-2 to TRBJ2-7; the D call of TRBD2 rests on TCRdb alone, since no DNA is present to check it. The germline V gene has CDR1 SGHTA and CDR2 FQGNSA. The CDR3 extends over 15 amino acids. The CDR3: CASSFSSGGTYEQYF.

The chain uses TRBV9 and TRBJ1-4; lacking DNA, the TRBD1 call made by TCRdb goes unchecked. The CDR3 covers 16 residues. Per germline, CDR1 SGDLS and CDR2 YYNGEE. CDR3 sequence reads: CASSPRQGGTNEKLFF.